A few counts support the clone carrying this T cell receptor beta chain. Its antigen is unidentified. CDR3 length: 14 amino acids. Germline CDR1 reads SGHTA; CDR2 reads FQGNSA. V lost 3 bases to trimming and J lost 3 bases, with 11 bases between them. These data originate in a study of T cell repertoires in cytomegalovirus infection. Study-wide background: Indications came from public TCR beta signatures; they pointed to CMV infection and to a matching HLA type.

Study-wide findings and caveats: The cumulative frequency of public TCR beta families distinguished individuals who carried CMV together with the relevant HLA.

Each CDR3 protein is one row after TCRdb ran MiXCR on the reads. The sample gives around 300,000 distinct CDR3 sequences, more than 8% of which show up once; around 4% is in the top ten. The receptor was isolated from a human donor in good health (CMV status not recorded). Some clones in this sample may be carry-over from other donors' samples. Material for sequencing was PBMCs. The V call is TRBV7-2, the J call TRBJ1-1, with D uncertain. The CDR3 sequence is CASSLPGIYTEAFF. The CDR3 DNA reads as TGTGCCAGCAGCTTGCCGGGGATCTACACTGAAGCTTTCTTT.